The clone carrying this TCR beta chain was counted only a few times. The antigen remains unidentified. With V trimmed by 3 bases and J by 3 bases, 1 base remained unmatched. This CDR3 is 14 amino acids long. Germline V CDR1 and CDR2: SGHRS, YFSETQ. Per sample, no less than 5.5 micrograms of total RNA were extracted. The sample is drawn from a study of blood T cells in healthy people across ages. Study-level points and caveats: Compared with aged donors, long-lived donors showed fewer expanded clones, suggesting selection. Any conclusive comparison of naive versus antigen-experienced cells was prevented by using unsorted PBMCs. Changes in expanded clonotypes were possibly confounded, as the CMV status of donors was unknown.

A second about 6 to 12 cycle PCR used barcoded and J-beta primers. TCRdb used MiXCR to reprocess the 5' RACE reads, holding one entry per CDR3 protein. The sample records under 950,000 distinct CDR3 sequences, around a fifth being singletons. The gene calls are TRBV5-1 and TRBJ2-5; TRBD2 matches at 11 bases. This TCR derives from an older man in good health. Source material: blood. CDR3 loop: CASSSTSGKETQYF. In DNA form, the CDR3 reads TGCGCCAGCAGCTCGACTAGCGGGAAAGAGACCCAGTACTTC.